This TCR beta chain came from a study of T-cell reconstitution after alpha-beta-depleted transplantation in children. Worth noting for this clonotype: What it recognizes is unknown.

Molecular barcoding with unique molecular identifiers was used for the TCRbeta library. TCRdb re-called the PCR reads with MiXCR, one entry per CDR3 protein. The sample shows about 300,000 distinct CDR3 sequences, around 7.3% of them seen only once. Notes on the study in general: Most T-cell counts and diversity one year after the transplant came from T cells that were newly produced.

The material sequenced was peripheral blood, taken 360 days after TCRalphabeta/CD19-depleted stem cell transplant. This TCR derives from a female patient under 10 years old who had a stem cell transplant for Fanconi anemia, so the T cells may come from the graft donor.

Here the CDR3 DNA reads TGTGCCAGCAGCTTAGGGGGCAGGGTGGATGCCTACGAGCAGTACTTC. This gives the protein CASSLGGRVDAYEQYF. The chain joins TRBV7-2 to TRBJ2-7; D perhaps matches TRBD1 (5 bases). Trimming took off 1 base at V and 2 bases at J, with 15 bases between the two ends. The germline gives CDR1 SGHTA, CDR2 FQGNSA. This CDR3 has 16 amino acids. The complete variable domain, with remaining parts taken from reference TRBV7-2 and TRBJ2-7, reads GAGVSQSPSNKVTEKGKDVELRCDPISGHTALYWYRQSLGQGLEFLIYFQGNSAPDKSGLPSDRFSAERTGGSVSTLTIQRTQQEDSAVYLCASSLGGRVDAYEQYFGPGTRLTVT.